The clone carrying this T cell receptor (beta chain) was found once. As yet, its antigen is unknown. Only in-frame clones appear in the TCRdb table, and some are missing; sequencing was by immunoSEQ multiplex PCR. This sample yields approximately 110,000 clones, of which roughly 89% are seen a single time; over 35% belongs to the top ten. Per germline, CDR1 MNHEY and CDR2 SVGAGI. The CDR3 has 14 amino acids. Trimming cost V 2 bases and J 5 bases, with 10 bases left between them. This entry is derived from a study of T cell responses to AZD1222 COVID-19 vaccine. Broader study findings: The span of vaccine-associated CD4 TCRs extended across spike, with dominance at 160-218 and 743-854. After the peak T cell response, and only then, were repertoires sampled.

The clonotype was recovered from an adult who received the AZD1222 COVID-19 vaccine. V gene TRBV6-5 combines with J gene TRBJ2-1, with TRBD2 as a possible D gene (5 bases). The sample was peripheral blood, taken 28 days after the second AZD1222 dose. The CDR3 sequence is CASSYGRAHNEQFF. The CDR3 DNA is TGTGCCAGCAGTTACGGGAGAGCCCACAATGAGCAGTTCTTC.